This record concerns one T cell receptor beta chain sequence. Per the original methods: ImmunoSEQ junction-only sequences lacked quality scores, so their filtering differed. This table comes from immunoSEQ multiplex PCR, and its TCRdb copy is limited to in-frame clones, with some not included. V, J and clone size are taken as reported in that table, and D and trimming were inferred from the DNA itself. The sample includes about 1.1 million clones, 75% to 80% of them seen just once. This sample is part of a study of shared clonotypes between healthy human individuals. The length of the CDR3 is 13 residues. Trimming removed 4 bases from V and 4 bases from J, with 11 bases in between. Germline-derived CDR1 and CDR2 are SGHKS and YYEKEE (reference sequence).

V and J are TRBV5-5 and TRBJ1-2; D remains ambiguous. This sequence originates from a man in his late teens or twenties in good health. Some clones in this sample may be carry-over from other donors' samples. The source material was memory CD4+ T cells from PBMCs. Described subset: CD45RA-negative fraction. The CDR3 DNA sequence: TGTGCCAGCAGCCCAGGACGGTTCTATGGCTACACCTTC. Translation: CASSPGRFYGYTF.